The clone carrying this T cell receptor beta chain was counted ten times or more. TCRdb reprocessed the 5' RACE reads via MiXCR and lists one record per CDR3 protein. The sample has roughly 30,000 distinct CDR3 sequences, about 7% seen once. The data derive from a study of neurological immune-mediated disorders. Trimming took off 4 bases at V and 5 bases at J, with 15 bases between the two ends. This CDR3 has 14 residues. The germline V gene has CDR1 SGHDN and CDR2 FVKESK. Sequencing used PBMCs. This sequence originates from a woman aged 45-60 years in good health. The chain carries TRBV14 and TRBJ2-7; possible D gene TRBD2, 5 bases. Here the CDR3 reads CASSRTGSNHEQYF. CDR3 DNA sequence: TGTGCCAGCAGCCGAACGGGGAGTAACCACGAGCAGTACTTC.